These 32 T cell receptor beta chains share one sample of origin, sequenced in a study of patients and donors after allogeneic stem cell transplantation. MiXCR, run by TCRdb on the RT-PCR reads, gives a single entry per CDR3 protein. The sample includes 410,000 or so distinct CDR3 sequences, approximately 16% seen only once; the top ten take less than 9.5%. The sample taken for sequencing was blood, either unsorted or a sorted T cell fraction (not recorded which). These receptor sequences come from a human donor who was either an allogeneic HSCT recipient or a stem cell or donor lymphocyte infusion donor (not recorded which). It is not recorded whose cells these are; they may come from a transplant donor.

This clonotype came up a few times. This sequence joins TRBV5-1 and TRBJ1-1; maybe TRBD1 (6 bases). Trimming cost V 0 bases and J 1 base, with 13 bases left between them. The germline V gene has CDR1 SGHRS and CDR2 YFSETQ. This CDR3 is 16 amino acids long. The CDR3 is CASSLGAWGPNTEAFF. DNA for the CDR3: TGCGCCAGCAGCTTGGGGGCCTGGGGGCCGAACACTGAAGCTTTCTTT.

At least ten counts were recorded for this clonotype. V is TRBV5-1 and J is TRBJ1-2, with D unclear. This CDR3 has 16 residues. The V gene's germline CDR1 is SGHRS and CDR2 YFSETQ. V lost 0 bases to trimming and J lost 6 bases, with 18 bases between them. The CDR3 protein is CASSLAEGRPNNGYTF. The CDR3 DNA sequence: TGCGCCAGCAGCTTGGCCGAGGGCAGACCCAACAATGGCTACACCTTC.

This clonotype has only a few counts. The rearrangement uses TRBV6-2 or TRBV6-3 and TRBJ2-7; TRBD2 matches at 8 bases. The CDR3 extends over 15 amino acids. Germline trimming cut 3 bases from V and 0 bases from J; bases unmatched to any gene: 4. In germline, CDR1 is MNHEY, CDR2 SVGEGT. The CDR3 loop reads CASSYSGVSSYEQYF. The CDR3 nucleotides read TGTGCCAGCAGTTATAGCGGGGTGAGCTCCTACGAGCAGTACTTC.

This chain connects TRBV2 to TRBJ1-3, with TRBD1 matching 7 bases. Germline lookup yields CDR1 SNHLY and CDR2 FYNNEI. This CDR3 contains 18 residues. With V trimmed by 8 bases and J by 1 base, 17 bases remained unmatched. In DNA form, the CDR3 reads TGTGCCAGCCGAAAGTTGGGGACAGACTACTTTTCTGGAAACACCATATATTTT. As protein: CASRKLGTDYFSGNTIYF.

The chain couples TRBV12-3 or TRBV12-4 to TRBJ2-3, with 7 bases matching TRBD2. The CDR3 is made up of 15 amino acids. With 6 bases clipped from V and 2 bases from J, the junction kept 8 bases outside the gene matches. The CDR3 region is CASRRPSGATDTQYF. DNA for the CDR3: TGTGCCAGCAGACGCCCCAGCGGGGCCACAGATACGCAGTATTTT.

The chain carries TRBV24-1 and TRBJ2-1; D gene ambiguous. Germline V gene lookup returns CDR1 KGHDR and CDR2 SFDVKD. CDR3 size: 15 residues. Trimming cost V 0 bases and J 3 bases, with 8 bases left between them. The CDR3, as DNA: TGTGCCACCAGTGATTTGCCCAGTAACTACAATGAGCAGTTCTTC. This gives the protein CATSDLPSNYNEQFF.

This clonotype appeared a few times. This chain links TRBV2 with TRBJ1-1, with D tentatively TRBD1 (5 bases). The CDR3 is made up of 13 amino acids. Germline CDR1 and CDR2: SNHLY and FYNNEI. Trimming took 7 bases from V and 2 from J, leaving 11 bases between them. The DNA for the CDR3 is TGTGCCAGCACGGGGGACGGAAACACTGAAGCTTTCTTT. This encodes CASTGDGNTEAFF.

This clonotype was detected only a few times. The V gene is TRBV5-6, the J gene TRBJ1-1; maybe TRBD1 (5 bases). Per germline, CDR1 SGHDT and CDR2 YYEEEE. The V end was cut by 4 bases, the J end by 5 bases, with 21 bases between. The CDR3 sequence is 16 residues long. CDR3 amino acids: CASSPGVVGARTEAFF. The CDR3 nucleotides read TGTGCCAGCAGCCCGGGAGTTGTAGGGGCGCGGACTGAAGCTTTCTTT.

The chain has TRBV14 and TRBJ2-3, with 9 bases identical to TRBD2. V lost 1 base to trimming and J lost 2 bases; unmatched junction nucleotides: 16. CDR3 size: 20 residues. The germline V gene encodes CDR1 SGHDN and CDR2 FVKESK. The CDR3 reads CASSQGESAGGLGFTDTQYF. The CDR3 DNA is TGTGCCAGCAGCCAAGGAGAATCCGCGGGGGGGCTCGGTTTCACAGATACGCAGTATTTT.

This clonotype came up a few times. The chain carries TRBV6-5 and TRBJ2-1, with 8 bases identical to TRBD2. Trimming removed 4 bases from V and 2 bases from J; junction bases left unmatched: 10. CDR1 is MNHEY and CDR2 is SVGAGI in the germline V gene. The length of the CDR3 is 17 residues. CDR3 in DNA: TGTGCCAGCAGTTCCGTGAGCGGGAGTGGAACCTACAATGAGCAGTTCTTC. It translates to CASSSVSGSGTYNEQFF.

This clonotype was picked up many times. V is TRBV9 and J is TRBJ2-1, with D hard to call. The CDR3 has 16 residues. Per the germline V gene, CDR1 is SGDLS and CDR2 is YYNGEE. The V gene lost 4 bases and the J gene lost 8 bases, with 22 bases spanning the gap. The CDR3 region has the DNA TGTGCCAGCAGCCCCCGGACCGTACCCTCATTCGATGAGCAGTTCTTC. Its translation is CASSPRTVPSFDEQFF.

This clonotype has more than one count but fewer than ten. The rearrangement joins TRBV12-3 or TRBV12-4 to TRBJ1-2; 12 bases line up with TRBD1. With V trimmed by 5 bases and J by 4 bases, 11 bases remained unmatched. The CDR3 extends over 17 amino acids. CDR3 region: CASSPPGTGGASYGYTF. CDR3 DNA: TGTGCCAGCAGTCCCCCGGGGACAGGGGGCGCGAGCTATGGCTACACCTTC.

CDR3 sequence: CASSEGRGSSGNTIYF. CDR3 nucleotide sequence: TGTGCCAGCAGTGAGGGACGCGGTAGCTCTGGAAACACCATATATTTT. This chain connects TRBV25-1 to TRBJ1-3; D perhaps matches TRBD1 (5 bases). This CDR3 comprises 16 residues. CDR1 and CDR2 from the germline V gene are MGHDK and SYGVNS. Trimming pared 3 bases from V and 0 bases from J, leaving 12 bases between.

The chain joins TRBV28 to TRBJ2-7; TRBD1 agrees at 9 bases. The CDR3 sequence is 15 residues long. Germline V gives CDR1 MDHEN, CDR2 SYDVKM. V lost 5 bases to trimming and J lost 4 bases; unmatched junction nucleotides: 9. CDR3 residues: CASSPTGGYTYEQYF. The CDR3 nucleotides are TGTGCCAGCAGTCCCACAGGGGGCTACACTTACGAGCAGTACTTC. Full variable domain (outside the CDR3, taken from reference TRBV28 and TRBJ2-7): DVKVTQSSRYLVKRTGEKVFLECVQDMDHENMFWYRQDPGLGLRLIYFSYDVKMKEKGDIPEGYSVSREKKERFSLILESASTNQTSMYLCASSPTGGYTYEQYFGPGTRLTVT.

This clonotype was seen a handful of times. The rearrangement links TRBV7-2 to TRBJ1-4, with D uncertain. This CDR3 has 13 amino acids. Trimming stripped 1 base from V and 6 bases from J, with 6 bases between. CDR1 is SGHTA and CDR2 is FQGNSA in the germline V gene. The CDR3 protein is CASSLEGYEKLFF. The DNA for the CDR3 is TGTGCCAGCAGCTTAGAAGGATATGAAAAACTGTTTTTT.

This clonotype was counted a few times. The chain is built from TRBV27 and TRBJ2-7; D is perhaps TRBD2 (5 bases). This CDR3 comprises 14 residues. CDR1 is MNHEY and CDR2 is SMNVEV in the germline V gene (reference sequence). V was shortened by 2 bases and J by 4 bases, with 12 bases between the two germline ends. The CDR3 here is CASSLRERPYEQYF. The DNA of the CDR3 is TGTGCCAGCAGTTTACGGGAACGGCCGTACGAGCAGTACTTC.

This rearrangement joins TRBV11-2 to TRBJ2-7; tentative D call: TRBD1 (6 bases). Looked up from germline, CDR1 is SGHAT and CDR2 is FQNNGV. The CDR3 contains 14 residues. V lost 5 bases and J 3 bases, leaving 14 bases between the germline ends. The CDR3 loop is CASSAPGTHYEQYF. CDR3 DNA: TGTGCCAGCAGCGCACCCGGGACACACTACGAGCAGTACTTC.

This chain uses TRBV20-1 with TRBJ2-7; 10 positions match TRBD1. CDR1 and CDR2 (germline): DFQATT, SNEGSKA (reference sequence). V lost 6 bases and J lost 5; bases outside the gene matches: 7. The CDR3 contains 13 residues. CDR3 nucleotides: TGCAGTGCCCCCGGGACAGGGGATAACGAGCAGTACTTC. Amino acids: CSAPGTGDNEQYF.

This clonotype turned up a few times. The chain combines TRBV12-3 or TRBV12-4 with TRBJ1-3; D is uncertain. The CDR3 runs 16 residues. With 3 bases removed from V and 2 bases from J, the gap between germline ends came to 14 bases. For the CDR3, the DNA is TGTGCCAGCAGTTTTATGGCAGTTGTTACTGGAAACACCATATATTTT. Its translation: CASSFMAVVTGNTIYF.

There are a few counts of this clonotype. The chain carries TRBV14 and TRBJ1-2, with a possible D match to TRBD1 (6 bases). Germline CDR1 and CDR2: SGHDN and FVKESK. The length of the CDR3 is 17 residues. Trimming shortened V by 2 bases and J by 4 bases, and 20 bases separated the two germline ends. CDR3 in DNA: TGTGCCAGCAGCCAAAAGTCGGGGAGGGACATATCCTATGGCTACACCTTC. Its protein product is CASSQKSGRDISYGYTF.

This clonotype turned up a few times. The chain combines TRBV19 with TRBJ2-7; D is undetermined. Germline V CDR1 and CDR2: LNHDA, SQIVND (reference sequence). The CDR3 length is 14 residues. Trimming removed 3 bases at V and 0 bases at J, with 9 bases between. CDR3 sequence reads: CASSMPGDSYEQYF. The DNA of the CDR3 is TGTGCCAGTAGTATGCCCGGAGACTCCTACGAGCAGTACTTC.

The chain is built from TRBV4-2 and TRBJ2-1; TRBD1 agrees at 7 bases. The V gene end was trimmed by 3 bases and the J gene end by 6 bases; junction bases not matched to a gene: 8. The CDR3 length is 15 residues. The V gene's germline CDR1 is LGHNA and CDR2 YNFKEQ. This CDR3 reads CASSHEGRGINEQFF. The CDR3 DNA follows: TGTGCCAGCAGCCACGAGGGCAGGGGGATCAATGAGCAGTTCTTC.

The chain employs TRBV20-1 and TRBJ2-7; 8 bases agree with TRBD2. The J segment lost 6 bases and the V segment lost 6 bases, leaving 7 bases of the junction unmatched. The CDR3 is 12 amino acids. Germline CDR1 is DFQATT and CDR2 is SNEGSKA (reference sequence). The CDR3 nucleotides are TGCAGTGCAGGGGCGGGGGGACGCGAGCAGTACTTC. This translates into CSAGAGGREQYF.

This clonotype has at least ten counts. The chain has TRBV12-3 or TRBV12-4 and TRBJ1-1; D unresolved. The CDR3 runs 15 residues. The germline V and J ends were trimmed by 5 bases and 0 bases, with 13 bases remaining between them. The DNA for the CDR3 is TGTGCCAGCAGTCCTCGACTGATCATGAACACTGAAGCTTTCTTT. As protein: CASSPRLIMNTEAFF.

This clonotype was picked up a small number of times. The genes are TRBV7-9 and TRBJ1-2; TRBD1 aligns across 8 bases. The CDR3 is 15 amino acids. With V trimmed by 5 bases and J by 2 bases, 7 bases remained unmatched. Germline CDR1 SEHNR, CDR2 FQNEAQ (reference sequence). Here the CDR3 reads CASSPWTGINYGYTF. CDR3 sequence (DNA): TGTGCCAGCAGCCCCTGGACAGGGATAAACTATGGCTACACCTTC.

This chain joins TRBV7-9 and TRBJ2-1, with TRBD2 matching 10 bases. CDR1 and CDR2 from the germline V gene are SEHNR and FQNEAQ (reference sequence). The CDR3 length is 15 residues. V trimming: 4 bases; J trimming: 4 bases; junction bases outside the gene matches: 4. The CDR3 here is CASSYVAGGYNEQFF. The DNA of the CDR3 is TGTGCCAGCAGCTATGTAGCGGGGGGATACAATGAGCAGTTCTTC.

In its sample, this clonotype was seen a few times. The chain uses TRBV24-1 and TRBJ2-3; 9 nucleotides align to TRBD2. CDR1 KGHDR and CDR2 SFDVKD come from the germline V gene. The CDR3 has 18 amino acids. Trimming took 0 bases from V and 2 from J; bases not matched to a gene: 8. The CDR3 bases are TGTGCCACCAGTGATTTGGAATACGAGCGGGGGGCCACAGATACGCAGTATTTT. Translating gives CATSDLEYERGATDTQYF.

This chain links TRBV3-1 with TRBJ2-7; 9 positions agree with TRBD2. Germline V gene sequence: CDR1 LGHDT, CDR2 YNNKEL (reference sequence). V shed 1 base and J 4 bases; nucleotides not matched to a gene: 2. The CDR3 sequence is 14 residues long. The CDR3 protein is CASSQASGIYEQYF. The CDR3 DNA reads TGTGCCAGCAGCCAAGCTAGCGGGATTTACGAGCAGTACTTC.

This chain links TRBV11-3 with TRBJ1-1; D not certain. Germline V lookup: CDR1 SGHNT, CDR2 YENEEA. This CDR3 region has 12 residues. With 3 bases removed from V and 4 bases from J, the gap between germline ends came to 6 bases. The CDR3 protein is CASSLRTTEAFF. CDR3 sequence (DNA): TGTGCCAGCAGCTTGAGGACCACTGAAGCTTTCTTT.

This clonotype was recorded many times. This sequence joins TRBV20-1 and TRBJ1-5; TRBD1 might be the D (5 bases). This CDR3 has 14 residues. With 6 bases removed from V and 1 base from J, the gap between germline ends came to 13 bases. CDR1 and CDR2 (germline): DFQATT, SNEGSKA (reference sequence). The CDR3 protein is CSAPGRRSNQPQHF. In nucleotides, the CDR3 is TGCAGTGCCCCGGGACGAAGGAGCAATCAGCCCCAGCATTTT.

This clonotype has at least ten counts. CDR3 nucleotides: TGTGCCAGCAGTGGGTCGGTAGGGGGAAGCTCCTACAATGAGCAGTTCTTC. Protein product: CASSGSVGGSSYNEQFF. The chain links TRBV9 to TRBJ2-1; D perhaps matches TRBD1 (6 bases). Trimming removed 5 bases at V and 0 bases at J, with 18 bases between. Germline lookup yields CDR1 SGDLS and CDR2 YYNGEE. The CDR3 runs 17 residues. Full variable domain (rest looked up from reference TRBV9 and TRBJ2-1): DSGVTQTPKHLITATGQRVTLRCSPRSGDLSVYWYQQSLDQGLQFLIQYYNGEERAKGNILERFSAQQFPDLHSELNLSSLELGDSALYFCASSGSVGGSSYNEQFFGPGTRLTVL.

In this sample, this clonotype turned up many times. The chain combines TRBV12-3 or TRBV12-4 with TRBJ2-2; 10 nucleotides align to TRBD2. The CDR3 contains 15 residues. V lost 5 bases, J lost 1 base, and 1 base stayed unmatched. CDR3 bases: TGTGCCAGCAGTAGCGGGGGGGTGAACACCGGGGAGCTGTTTTTT. Translating gives CASSSGGVNTGELFF.